This is a list of T cell receptor beta chains from one sample in a study of blood T cell repertoires in COVID-19. TCRdb's copy holds only in-frame clones and misses some; the assay was immunoSEQ multiplex PCR. The table shows tens of thousands of clones, with about 82% occurring only once. The specimen was PBMCs or T cells enriched from blood (not recorded which). The receptors derive from a woman in her forties with acute COVID-19. The CDR3 runs from the conserved cysteine through the conserved F or W. Fields, in order: D gene, clone size, V gene, J gene, CDR3 protein, CDR3 DNA. D genes are given only for firm matches. A row's size may be missing; if present it is once, few, many or a size class.

>NA|NA|TRBV28|TRBJ2-7
CASSLEGPSSYEQYF
TGTGCCAGCAGTTTGGAGGGCCCGAGCTCCTACGAGCAGTACTTC
>NA|NA|TRBV15|TRBJ1-1
CATSSGWTEAFF
TGTGCCACCAGCAGCGGTTGGACTGAAGCTTTCTTT
>TRBD2|NA|TRBV5-1|TRBJ2-3
CASSLRGVPADTQYF
TGCGCCAGCAGCTTGCGGGGGGTCCCGGCAGATACGCAGTATTTT
>NA|NA|TRBV7-8|TRBJ2-5
CASSPGVVETQYF
TGTGCCAGCAGCCCCGGGGTAGTCGAGACCCAGTACTTC
>NA|NA|TRBV28|TRBJ2-7
CASSLALWYEQYF
TGTGCCAGCAGTTTGGCCCTCTGGTACGAGCAGTACTTC
>TRBD1|few|TRBV2|TRBJ1-6
CARSTGTGSYNSPLHF
TGTGCCAGGTCGACAGGGACAGGCTCCTATAATTCACCCCTCCACTTT
>NA|NA|TRBV6-4|TRBJ1-2
CASSDGRGYGYTF
TGTGCCAGCAGTGATGGCAGGGGCTATGGCTACACCTTC
>TRBD2|NA|TRBV27|TRBJ2-5
CASSSLILAGHQETQYF
TGTGCCAGCAGTTCCTTAATACTAGCGGGACACCAAGAGACCCAGTACTTC
>TRBD1|NA|TRBV11-2|TRBJ1-4
CASRNNRGKGEKLFF
TGTGCCAGCAGGAACAACAGGGGGAAGGGTGAAAAACTGTTTTTT
>NA|NA|TRBV29-1|TRBJ1-2
CSYGPAGTF
TGCAGCTACGGACCGGCGGGCACCTTC